Below, 28 T cell receptor beta chains from the same sample are listed, as sequenced in a study of regulatory T cells in long-lasting Graves disease. Documented time point: persistent/refractory GD, antithyroid drugs over 5 years with positive TRAb. RNA isolated from PBMCs was used to make the TCR library. The TCR beta library used iRepertoire HTBI primers with Arm-PCR amplification of CDR3. TCRdb reprocessed the multiplex PCR reads via MiXCR and lists one record per CDR3 protein. The sample yields over 250,000 distinct CDR3 sequences, around 21% seen once. This sample comprised peripheral blood mononuclear cells (PBMCs), obtained when the disease was refractory, from a patient treated with antithyroid drugs. These receptors were taken from a female donor with Graves disease.

This chain uses TRBV28 with TRBJ1-4; D gene ambiguous. Trimming pared 2 bases from V and 5 bases from J, leaving 9 bases between. This CDR3 spans 14 amino acids. Germline CDR1 is MDHEN and CDR2 is SYDVKM. CDR3 amino acids: CASSLALINEKLFF. CDR3 nucleotides: TGTGCCAGCAGTTTAGCCCTTATAAATGAAAAACTGTTTTTT.

The chain employs TRBV3-1 and TRBJ1-5; D remains ambiguous. Per the germline V gene, CDR1 is LGHDT and CDR2 is YNNKEL (reference sequence). The CDR3 has 13 residues. V lost 1 base, J lost 5 bases, and 6 bases lay in between. CDR3 nucleotides: TGTGCCAGCAGCCAAGGTAAATATCAGCCCCAGCATTTT. Residues: CASSQGKYQPQHF.

This clonotype was observed many times. This sequence joins TRBV11-3 and TRBJ1-2; maybe TRBD1 (5 bases). Per the germline V gene, CDR1 is SGHNT and CDR2 is YENEEA. V was clipped by 1 base and J by 7 bases, with 16 bases between them. The CDR3 consists of 15 residues. Here the CDR3 DNA reads TGTGCCAGCAGCTTAGTAGGGACCACACTCCTTGGCTACACCTTC. It translates to CASSLVGTTLLGYTF.

CDR3 sequence reads: CASSPSGLYGYTF. For the CDR3, the DNA is TGTGCCAGCTCACCATCGGGGCTGTATGGCTACACCTTC. V and J are TRBV18 and TRBJ1-2, with D perhaps matching TRBD1 (5 bases). CDR3 size: 13 residues. Germline CDR1 KGHSH, CDR2 LQKENI. V lost 2 bases to trimming and J lost 5 bases, with 9 bases between them.

This chain connects TRBV4-1 to TRBJ2-7, with D tentatively TRBD1 or TRBD2 (5 bases each). CDR1 and CDR2 (germline): MGHRA, YSYEKL. The V and J ends lost 0 bases and 1 base respectively, with 10 bases between them. The CDR3 totals 15 residues. CDR3: CASSQEQRGSYEQYF. The CDR3 DNA reads as TGCGCCAGCAGCCAAGAGCAGAGGGGATCCTACGAGCAGTACTTC.

This clonotype occurred many times. The CDR3 region is CASSSTYEAFGELFF. The CDR3 DNA reads TGTGCCAGCAGCTCCACGTACGAGGCGTTCGGGGAGCTGTTTTTT. The V and J genes are TRBV7-2 and TRBJ2-2; D is unresolved. V dropped 4 bases and J dropped 7 bases, with 16 bases sitting between them. The CDR3 runs 15 residues. Germline V CDR1 and CDR2: SGHTA, FQGNSA.

In its sample, this clonotype was seen many times. The chain is built from TRBV28 and TRBJ2-5, with D possibly matching TRBD1 (6 bases). Germline V gives CDR1 MDHEN, CDR2 SYDVKM. The CDR3 consists of 15 residues. Trimming pared 5 bases from V and 4 bases from J, leaving 17 bases between. The CDR3 region has the DNA TGTGCCAGCAGTGCATCAGGGGTAATTGGAGAGACCCAGTACTTC. Translating it yields CASSASGVIGETQYF.

This rearrangement joins TRBV9 to TRBJ2-5; TRBD2 matches 14 bases. This CDR3 comprises 18 residues. Trimming removed 4 bases from V and 0 bases from J; junction bases left unmatched: 8. Per the germline V gene, CDR1 is SGDLS and CDR2 is YYNGEE. The CDR3 loop reads CASSSGLAGVVYQETQYF. CDR3 DNA sequence: TGTGCCAGCAGCTCGGGACTAGCGGGAGTTGTGTACCAAGAGACCCAGTACTTC.

The V and J genes are TRBV6-2 or TRBV6-3 and TRBJ1-6; perhaps TRBD1 as D (6 bases). The CDR3 runs 16 residues. Germline-derived CDR1 and CDR2 are MNHEY and SVGEGT. V gave up 2 bases and J gave up 7 bases, with 15 bases separating them. CDR3: CASSYPYGQKNSPLHF. CDR3 bases: TGTGCCAGCAGTTACCCCTACGGACAGAAAAATTCACCCCTCCACTTT.

This chain uses TRBV6-1 with TRBJ2-2; perhaps TRBD1 as D (6 bases). The CDR3 is 13 amino acids. The germline CDR1 and CDR2 sequences are MNHNS and SASEGT. The V end was cut by 11 bases, the J end by 0 bases, with 10 bases between. The CDR3 DNA sequence: TGTGCCTCCAGGACAGCGAACACCGGGGAGCTGTTTTTT. Amino acids: CASRTANTGELFF.

This clonotype came up many times. The chain links TRBV28 to TRBJ2-7; D is undetermined. Germline CDR1 and CDR2: MDHEN and SYDVKM. This CDR3 has 13 residues. V shed 1 base and J shed 4 bases, with 8 bases lying between them. CDR3 nucleotide sequence: TGTGCCAGCAGTTTATTTCAGGCGTACGAGCAGTACTTC. Translating gives CASSLFQAYEQYF.

CDR3 DNA sequence: TGTGCCAGCAGTCCGCAGGGCTGGGGGCAGCCCCAGCATTTT. Translation gives CASSPQGWGQPQHF. This chain joins TRBV28 and TRBJ1-5, with a weak D call TRBD1 (5 bases). The CDR3 totals 14 residues. Per the germline V gene, CDR1 is MDHEN and CDR2 is SYDVKM. The V and J ends lost 5 bases and 7 bases respectively, with 15 bases between them.

This clonotype showed up many times. This chain links TRBV10-3 with TRBJ1-1, with D uncertain. From germline, CDR1 is ENHRY and CDR2 SYGVKD. The CDR3 runs to 14 residues. Trimming stripped 2 bases from V and 6 bases from J, with 13 bases between. The CDR3 DNA is TGTGCCATCAGTGAGAACACCCCTGGCTCTGAAGCTTTCTTT. Translated: CAISENTPGSEAFF.

This clonotype was seen at least ten times. J is TRBJ2-4 and V is TRBV27, with D unclear. Germline V CDR1 and CDR2: MNHEY, SMNVEV (reference sequence). CDR3 size: 14 residues. Trimming shortened V by 6 bases and J by 6 bases, and 15 bases separated the two germline ends. CDR3 residues: CASSQPEPRNIQYF. CDR3 nucleotides: TGTGCCAGCAGCCAACCGGAACCGCGAAACATTCAGTACTTC.

This clonotype was found many times. V and J are TRBV28 and TRBJ2-5; tentatively, D is TRBD2 (5 bases). The CDR3 is 13 amino acids. V lost 8 bases and J lost 4, with 14 bases in between. Germline CDR1 and CDR2: MDHEN and SYDVKM. CDR3 in amino acids: CASVEGGRETQYF. CDR3 in DNA: TGTGCCAGCGTGGAAGGAGGACGAGAGACCCAGTACTTC.

In its sample, this clonotype was seen many times. V and J are TRBV7-2 and TRBJ2-7; TRBD1 matches 7 bases. The germline CDR1 and CDR2 sequences are SGHTA and FQGNSA. V dropped 5 bases and J dropped 3; count of bases not matched to a gene: 4. There are 13 residues in the CDR3. The CDR3 bases are TGTGCCAGCAGCCCCCGGACAGGCTACGAGCAGTACTTC. Encoded protein: CASSPRTGYEQYF.

This clonotype has at least ten counts. The V call is TRBV6-1, the J call TRBJ1-2, with a tentative D call TRBD1 (5 bases). Germline V gives CDR1 MNHNS, CDR2 SASEGT. Trimming shortened V by 6 bases and J by 2 bases, and 10 bases separated the two germline ends. The CDR3 runs 13 residues. CDR3: CASRSNRNYGYTF. The CDR3 DNA reads TGTGCCAGCAGGTCTAACAGGAACTATGGCTACACCTTC.

This sequence joins TRBV10-3 and TRBJ2-3; 7 nucleotides line up with TRBD2. CDR3 length equals 13 residues. In germline, CDR1 is ENHRY, CDR2 SYGVKD. With 11 bases clipped from V and 5 bases from J, the junction kept 10 bases outside the gene matches. The CDR3 loop is CASTAGEVDTQYF. The CDR3, as DNA: TGTGCCTCCACGGCGGGAGAGGTAGATACGCAGTATTTT.

This clonotype was counted a few times. This sequence joins TRBV19 and TRBJ1-1, with D maybe TRBD1 (6 bases). Trimming left V 1 base short and J 1 base short, with 16 bases between. This CDR3 is built from 17 residues. The germline gives CDR1 LNHDA, CDR2 SQIVND (reference sequence). CDR3 nucleotide sequence: TGTGCCAGTAGTATAGGGGCGGGACACGGCAGGAACACTGAAGCTTTCTTT. Translating gives CASSIGAGHGRNTEAFF.

This clonotype has at least ten counts. V gene TRBV28 combines with J gene TRBJ1-1, with a possible D match to TRBD1 (6 bases). V dropped 6 bases and J dropped 3 bases, with 17 bases sitting between them. CDR3 length: 15 amino acids. Per germline, CDR1 MDHEN and CDR2 SYDVKM. CDR3 sequence: CASRRDTYGDTEAFF. In DNA, the CDR3 is TGTGCCAGCAGGCGGGACACCTATGGGGACACTGAAGCTTTCTTT.

This clonotype was observed a handful of times. V and J are TRBV27 and TRBJ2-7; 9 bases match TRBD1. The CDR3 is 16 amino acids. Per the germline V gene, CDR1 is MNHEY and CDR2 is SMNVEV (reference sequence). Trimming at V came to 5 bases and at J to 5 bases, leaving 13 bases not matched to a gene. DNA of the CDR3: TGTGCCAGCAGTCGCACCCCGGGACAGGGTTTTAACGAGCAGTACTTC. It translates to CASSRTPGQGFNEQYF.

This clonotype was seen ten or more times. This chain uses TRBV28 with TRBJ2-7, with D unclear. Germline CDR1 reads MDHEN; CDR2 reads SYDVKM. CDR3 length equals 12 residues. The V gene lost 6 bases and the J gene lost 7 bases, with 13 bases spanning the gap. In nucleotides, the CDR3 is TGTGCCAGCAGCTACAATTTAGTAGAGCAGTACTTC. Amino acid sequence: CASSYNLVEQYF.

V usage is TRBV2 and J usage is TRBJ1-1, with D unclear. Trimming removed 7 bases from V and 7 bases from J, with 13 bases in between. Germline loops: CDR1 SNHLY, CDR2 FYNNEI. The CDR3 covers 12 residues. Written as DNA, the CDR3 is TGTGCCAGCAAGGCATACCTTATTGAAGCTTTCTTT. It translates to CASKAYLIEAFF.

This clonotype was seen ten or more times. The rearrangement uses TRBV11-2 and TRBJ1-6; maybe TRBD1 (5 bases). The CDR3 is 14 amino acids. The V end was cut by 5 bases, the J end by 7 bases, with 12 bases between. Germline CDR1 SGHAT, CDR2 FQNNGV. CDR3 DNA: TGTGCCAGCAGCCTACAGGTGACCAATTCACCCCTCCACTTT. This encodes CASSLQVTNSPLHF.

This clonotype occurred many times. The V and J genes are TRBV28 and TRBJ1-2; D gene ambiguous. The CDR3 is made up of 15 amino acids. Trimming took 2 bases from V and 0 from J, leaving 10 bases between them. Germline CDR1 reads MDHEN; CDR2 reads SYDVKM. The CDR3 nucleotides read TGTGCCAGCAGTTTAAGTATTACGTCTAACTATGGCTACACCTTC. Protein sequence: CASSLSITSNYGYTF.

In this sample, this clonotype turned up many times. This chain links TRBV30 with TRBJ1-2; D perhaps matches TRBD1 (5 bases). Germline lookup yields CDR1 GTSNPN and CDR2 SVGIG (reference sequence). Trimming removed 7 bases from V and 0 bases from J, with 15 bases in between. The CDR3 is 14 amino acids. The CDR3 sequence: CALEVSGANYGYTF. The DNA for the CDR3 is TGTGCCTTGGAGGTCTCGGGGGCTAACTATGGCTACACCTTC.

The chain combines TRBV7-2 with TRBJ1-1, with unresolved D. Trimming pared 1 base from V and 8 bases from J, leaving 14 bases between. CDR1 and CDR2 from the germline V gene are SGHTA and FQGNSA. The CDR3 loop spans 14 amino acids. The CDR3 nucleotides read TGTGCCAGCAGCTTAGAGGGTTCCGAAGAAGAAGCTTTCTTT. Translated, it gives CASSLEGSEEEAFF.

This chain uses TRBV19 with TRBJ2-2; maybe TRBD2 (6 bases). The CDR3 covers 12 residues. Germline V gene data show CDR1 as LNHDA and CDR2 as SQIVND (reference sequence). The V and J ends lost 7 bases and 8 bases respectively, with 11 bases between them. Written as DNA, the CDR3 is TGTGCCAGTATCGGGACTTTTGGGGAGCTGTTTTTT. Encoded protein: CASIGTFGELFF.